The clone carrying this TCR beta chain has more than one count but fewer than ten. TCRdb analysed the RT-PCR reads with MiXCR anew, one entry per CDR3 protein. The table lists about 680,000 distinct CDR3 sequences, more than 13% of them singletons, with 3.6% in the top ten. V was shortened by 4 bases and J by 5 bases, with 15 bases between the two germline ends. The CDR3 is 14 amino acids. CDR1 and CDR2 (germline): DFQATT, SNEGSKA (reference sequence). Input material: memory CD4+ T cells from blood. This chain joins TRBV20-1 and TRBJ1-5, with D unresolved. The source of this sequence is a female donor in good health, serving as a healthy control. DNA of the CDR3: TGCAGTGCTACCAAAGGGAGGACTGATCAGCCCCAGCATTTT. It is translated as CSATKGRTDQPQHF.